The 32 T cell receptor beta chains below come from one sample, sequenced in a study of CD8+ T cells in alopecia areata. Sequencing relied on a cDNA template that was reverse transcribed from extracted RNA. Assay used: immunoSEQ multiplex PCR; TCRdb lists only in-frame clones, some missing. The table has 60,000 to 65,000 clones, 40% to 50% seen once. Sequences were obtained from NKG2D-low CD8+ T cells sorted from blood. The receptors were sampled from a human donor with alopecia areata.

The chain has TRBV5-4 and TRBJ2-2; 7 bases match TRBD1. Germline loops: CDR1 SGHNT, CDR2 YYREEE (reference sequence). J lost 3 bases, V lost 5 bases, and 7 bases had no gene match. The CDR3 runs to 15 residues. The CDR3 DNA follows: TGTGCCAGCAGATCCGGGACAGCCGACACCGGGGAGCTGTTTTTT. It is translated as CASRSGTADTGELFF. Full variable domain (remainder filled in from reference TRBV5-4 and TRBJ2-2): ETGVTQSPTHLIKTRGQQVTLRCSSQSGHNTVSWYQQALGQGPQFIFQYYREEENGRGNFPPRFSGLQFPNYSSELNVNALELDDSALYLCASRSGTADTGELFFGEGSRLTVL.

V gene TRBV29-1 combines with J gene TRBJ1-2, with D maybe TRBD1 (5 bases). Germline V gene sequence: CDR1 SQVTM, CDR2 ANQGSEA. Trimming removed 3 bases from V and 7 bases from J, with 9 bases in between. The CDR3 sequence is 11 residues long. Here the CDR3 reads CSVEVGGGYTF. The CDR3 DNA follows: TGCAGCGTTGAGGTCGGGGGTGGCTACACCTTC.

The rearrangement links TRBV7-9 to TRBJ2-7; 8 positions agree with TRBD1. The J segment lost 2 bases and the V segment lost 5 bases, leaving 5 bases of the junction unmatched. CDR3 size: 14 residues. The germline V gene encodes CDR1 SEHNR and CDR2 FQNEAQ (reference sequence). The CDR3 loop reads CASSLTGDPYEQYF. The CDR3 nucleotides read TGTGCCAGCAGCCTGACAGGGGATCCCTACGAGCAGTACTTC.

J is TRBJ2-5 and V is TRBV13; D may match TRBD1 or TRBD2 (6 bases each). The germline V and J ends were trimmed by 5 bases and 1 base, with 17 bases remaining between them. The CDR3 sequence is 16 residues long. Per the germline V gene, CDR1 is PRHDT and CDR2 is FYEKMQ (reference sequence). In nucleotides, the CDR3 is TGTGCCAGCAGCCCCGGGGGCCTGGGGGGCCAAGAGACCCAGTACTTC. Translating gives CASSPGGLGGQETQYF.

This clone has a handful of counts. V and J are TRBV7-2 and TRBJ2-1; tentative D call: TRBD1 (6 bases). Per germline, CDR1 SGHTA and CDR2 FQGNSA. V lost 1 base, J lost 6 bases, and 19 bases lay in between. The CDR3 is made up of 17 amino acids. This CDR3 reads CASSLDVGTRTSNEQFF. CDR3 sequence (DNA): TGTGCCAGCAGCTTAGATGTAGGGACAAGGACATCCAATGAGCAGTTCTTC. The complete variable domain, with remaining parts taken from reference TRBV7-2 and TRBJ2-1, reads GAGVSQSPSNKVTEKGKDVELRCDPISGHTALYWYRQSLGQGLEFLIYFQGNSAPDKSGLPSDRFSAERTGGSVSTLTIQRTQQEDSAVYLCASSLDVGTRTSNEQFFGPGTRLTVL.

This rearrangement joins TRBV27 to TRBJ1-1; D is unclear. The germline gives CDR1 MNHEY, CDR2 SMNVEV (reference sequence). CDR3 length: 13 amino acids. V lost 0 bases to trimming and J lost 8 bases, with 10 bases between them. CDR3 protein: CASSLSKGSEAFF. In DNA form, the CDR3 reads TGTGCCAGCAGTTTATCGAAGGGATCCGAAGCTTTCTTT.

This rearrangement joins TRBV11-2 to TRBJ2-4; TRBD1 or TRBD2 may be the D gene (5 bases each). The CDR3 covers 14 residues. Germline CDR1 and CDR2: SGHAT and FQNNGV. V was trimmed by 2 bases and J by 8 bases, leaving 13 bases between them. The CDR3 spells CASSLNRGKDIQYF. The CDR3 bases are TGTGCCAGCAGCTTAAACCGGGGCAAGGACATTCAGTACTTC.

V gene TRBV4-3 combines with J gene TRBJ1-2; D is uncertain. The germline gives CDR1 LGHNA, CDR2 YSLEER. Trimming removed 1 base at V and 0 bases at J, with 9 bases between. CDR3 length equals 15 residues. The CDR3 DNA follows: TGCGCCAGCAGCCAAGCAAGGAATTCTAACTATGGCTACACCTTC. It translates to CASSQARNSNYGYTF.

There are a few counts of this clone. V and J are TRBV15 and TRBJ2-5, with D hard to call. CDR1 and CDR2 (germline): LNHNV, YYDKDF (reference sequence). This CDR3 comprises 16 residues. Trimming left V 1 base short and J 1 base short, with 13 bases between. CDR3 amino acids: CATSRVKGMTQETQYF. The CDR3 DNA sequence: TGTGCCACCAGCAGAGTGAAAGGGATGACCCAAGAGACCCAGTACTTC.

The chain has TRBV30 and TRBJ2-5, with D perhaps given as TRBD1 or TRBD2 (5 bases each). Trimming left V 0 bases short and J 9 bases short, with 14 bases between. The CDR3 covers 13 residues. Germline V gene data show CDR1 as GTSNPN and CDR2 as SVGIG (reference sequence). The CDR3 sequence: CAWSVGPDNPQYF. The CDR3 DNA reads TGTGCCTGGAGTGTGGGACCTGACAACCCCCAGTACTTC.

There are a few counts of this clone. The CDR3 coding sequence is TGTGCCAGCAGCGCCGTGGGGGAGACCCAGTACTTC. This translates into CASSAVGETQYF. The chain combines TRBV7-9 with TRBJ2-5; D is ambiguous. The CDR3 is 12 residues long. Germline V gene data show CDR1 as SEHNR and CDR2 as FQNEAQ (reference sequence). V was shortened by 5 bases and J by 5 bases, with 9 bases between the two germline ends. The full variable domain, rest sourced from reference TRBV7-9 and TRBJ2-5, is DTGVSQNPRHKITKRGQNVTFRCDPISEHNRLYWYRQTLGQGPEFLTYFQNEAQLEKSRLLSDRFSAERPKGSFSTLEIQRTEQGDSAMYLCASSAVGETQYFGPGTRLLVL.

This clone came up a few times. The CDR3 reads CATSSVDITFGEQYF. The DNA for the CDR3 is TGTGCCACCAGCAGCGTGGACATAACCTTTGGGGAGCAGTACTTC. V is TRBV15 and J is TRBJ2-7, with TRBD1 as a possible D gene (5 bases). In germline, CDR1 is LNHNV, CDR2 YYDKDF (reference sequence). The CDR3 spans 15 residues. The V end lost 3 bases, the J end lost 7 bases, and 19 bases lay between the germline ends.

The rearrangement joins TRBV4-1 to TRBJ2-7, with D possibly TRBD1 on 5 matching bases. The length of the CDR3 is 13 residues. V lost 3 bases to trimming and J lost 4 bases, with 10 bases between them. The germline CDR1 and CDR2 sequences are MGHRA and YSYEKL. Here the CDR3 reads CASSHQGPYEQYF. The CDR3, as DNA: TGCGCCAGCAGCCACCAGGGTCCATACGAGCAGTACTTC.

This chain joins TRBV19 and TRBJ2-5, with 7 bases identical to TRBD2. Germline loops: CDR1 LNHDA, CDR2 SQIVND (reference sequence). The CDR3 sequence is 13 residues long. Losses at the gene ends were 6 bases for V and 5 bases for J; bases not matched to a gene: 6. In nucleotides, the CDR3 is TGTGCCAGTAGGGGAGGGTGGCAGGAGACCCAGTACTTC. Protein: CASRGGWQETQYF.

CDR3 sequence (DNA): TGCAGCGTTGAATTTGACTCACCCTACGAGCAGTACTTC. Translated, it gives CSVEFDSPYEQYF. The rearrangement uses TRBV29-1 and TRBJ2-7, with D unclear. Trimming removed 2 bases from V and 2 bases from J, with 10 bases in between. Per germline, CDR1 SQVTM and CDR2 ANQGSEA. The CDR3 is 13 amino acids.

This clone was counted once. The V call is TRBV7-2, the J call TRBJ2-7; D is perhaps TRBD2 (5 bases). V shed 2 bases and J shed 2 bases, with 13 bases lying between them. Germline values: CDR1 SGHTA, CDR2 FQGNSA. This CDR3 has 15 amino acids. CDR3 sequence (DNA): TGTGCCAGCAGCTTAAGTAGCGACATAACCTACGAGCAGTACTTC. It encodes CASSLSSDITYEQYF.

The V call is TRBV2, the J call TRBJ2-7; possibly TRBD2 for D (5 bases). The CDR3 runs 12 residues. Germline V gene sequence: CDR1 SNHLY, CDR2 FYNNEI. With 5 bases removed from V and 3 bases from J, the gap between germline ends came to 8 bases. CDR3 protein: CASSPAGYEQYF. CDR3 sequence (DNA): TGTGCCAGCAGTCCGGCGGGCTACGAGCAGTACTTC.

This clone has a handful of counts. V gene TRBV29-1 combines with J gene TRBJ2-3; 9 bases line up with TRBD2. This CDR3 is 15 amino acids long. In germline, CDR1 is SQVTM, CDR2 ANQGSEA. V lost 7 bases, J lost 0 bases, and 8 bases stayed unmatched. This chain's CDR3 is CSGAGGPSSTDTQYF. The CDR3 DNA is TGCAGCGGAGCGGGGGGCCCATCTAGCACAGATACGCAGTATTTT.

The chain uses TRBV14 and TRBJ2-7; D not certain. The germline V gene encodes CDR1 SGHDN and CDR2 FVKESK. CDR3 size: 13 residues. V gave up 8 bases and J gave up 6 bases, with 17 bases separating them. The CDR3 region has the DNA TGTGCCAGCGGAGCTGTACAATTCGGCGAGCAGTACTTC. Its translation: CASGAVQFGEQYF.

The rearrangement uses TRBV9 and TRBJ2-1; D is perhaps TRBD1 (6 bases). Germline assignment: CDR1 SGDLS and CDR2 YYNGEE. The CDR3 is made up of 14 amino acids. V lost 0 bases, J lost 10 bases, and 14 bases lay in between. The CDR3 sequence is CASSVGQASREQFF. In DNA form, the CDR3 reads TGTGCCAGCAGCGTAGGACAGGCCTCTCGCGAGCAGTTCTTC.

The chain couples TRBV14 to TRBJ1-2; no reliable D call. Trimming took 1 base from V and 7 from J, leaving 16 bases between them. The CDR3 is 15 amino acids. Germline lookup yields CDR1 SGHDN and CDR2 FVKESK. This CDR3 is CASSQGGAWGSGYTF. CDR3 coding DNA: TGTGCCAGCAGCCAAGGAGGAGCATGGGGAAGTGGCTACACCTTC. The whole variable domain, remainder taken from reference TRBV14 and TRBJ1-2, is EAGVTQFPSHSVIEKGQTVTLRCDPISGHDNLYWYRRVMGKEIKFLLHFVKESKQDESGMPNNRFLAERTGGTYSTLKVQPAELEDSGVYFCASSQGGAWGSGYTFGSGTRLTVV.

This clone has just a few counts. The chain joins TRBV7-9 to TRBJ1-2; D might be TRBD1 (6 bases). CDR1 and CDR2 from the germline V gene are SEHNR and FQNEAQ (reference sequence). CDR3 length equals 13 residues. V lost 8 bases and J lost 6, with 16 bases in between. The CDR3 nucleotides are TGTGCCAGCCAATTCCCACAGGGTAATGGCTACACCTTC. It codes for CASQFPQGNGYTF.

CDR3 nucleotides: TGTGCCAGCAGGCTCCTGACAGGAGACAATGAGCAGTTCTTC. This codes for CASRLLTGDNEQFF. The chain uses TRBV5-6 and TRBJ2-1; D possibly corresponds to TRBD1 (6 bases). The CDR3 covers 14 residues. CDR1 and CDR2 from the germline V gene are SGHDT and YYEEEE. The V gene lost 5 bases and the J gene lost 5 bases, with 14 bases spanning the gap.

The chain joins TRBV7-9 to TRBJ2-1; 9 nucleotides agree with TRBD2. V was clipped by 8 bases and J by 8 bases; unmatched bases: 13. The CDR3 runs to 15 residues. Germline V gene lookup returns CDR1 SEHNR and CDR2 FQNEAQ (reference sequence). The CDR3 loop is CASLLLAGGPDEQFF. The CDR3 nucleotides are TGTGCCAGCCTTTTGCTGGCGGGGGGGCCCGATGAGCAGTTCTTC.

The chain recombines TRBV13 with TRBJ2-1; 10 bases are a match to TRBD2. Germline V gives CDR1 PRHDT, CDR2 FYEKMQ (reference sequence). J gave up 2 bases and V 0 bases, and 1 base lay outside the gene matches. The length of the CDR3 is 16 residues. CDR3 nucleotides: TGTGCCAGCAGCTTAGGACTAGCGGGGCCCTACAATGAGCAGTTCTTC. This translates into CASSLGLAGPYNEQFF.

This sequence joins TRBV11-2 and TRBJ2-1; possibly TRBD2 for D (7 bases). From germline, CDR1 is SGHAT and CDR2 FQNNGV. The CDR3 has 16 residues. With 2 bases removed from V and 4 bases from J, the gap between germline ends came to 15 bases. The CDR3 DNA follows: TGTGCCAGCAGCTTATCGGGGGGCGGGATGTACAATGAGCAGTTCTTC. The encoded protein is CASSLSGGGMYNEQFF.

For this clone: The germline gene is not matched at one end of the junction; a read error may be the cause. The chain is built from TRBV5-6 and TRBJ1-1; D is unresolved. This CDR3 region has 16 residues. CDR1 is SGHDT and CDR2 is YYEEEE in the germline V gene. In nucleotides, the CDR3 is TGTGCCAGCAGTAATTACCGGGCCGTGCGGAACGCTGAAGCTTTCTTT. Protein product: CASSNYRAVRNAEAFF.

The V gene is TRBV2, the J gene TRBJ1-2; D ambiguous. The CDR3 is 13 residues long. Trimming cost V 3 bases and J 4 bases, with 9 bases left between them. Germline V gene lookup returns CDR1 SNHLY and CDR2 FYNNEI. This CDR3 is CASSDETFYGYTF. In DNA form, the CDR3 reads TGTGCCAGCAGTGATGAGACATTCTATGGCTACACCTTC. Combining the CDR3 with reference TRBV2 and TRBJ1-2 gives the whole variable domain EPEVTQTPSHQVTQMGQEVILRCVPISNHLYFYWYRQILGQKVEFLVSFYNNEISEKSEIFDDQFSVERPDGSNFTLKIRSTKLEDSAMYFCASSDETFYGYTFGSGTRLTVV.

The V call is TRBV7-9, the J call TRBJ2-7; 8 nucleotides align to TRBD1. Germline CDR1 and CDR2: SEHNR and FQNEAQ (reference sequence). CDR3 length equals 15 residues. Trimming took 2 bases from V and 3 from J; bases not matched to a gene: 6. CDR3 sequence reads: CASSLPDRVGYEQYF. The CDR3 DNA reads TGTGCCAGCAGCTTACCGGACAGGGTCGGCTACGAGCAGTACTTC. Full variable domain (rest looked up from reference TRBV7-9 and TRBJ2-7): DTGVSQNPRHKITKRGQNVTFRCDPISEHNRLYWYRQTLGQGPEFLTYFQNEAQLEKSRLLSDRFSAERPKGSFSTLEIQRTEQGDSAMYLCASSLPDRVGYEQYFGPGTRLTVT.

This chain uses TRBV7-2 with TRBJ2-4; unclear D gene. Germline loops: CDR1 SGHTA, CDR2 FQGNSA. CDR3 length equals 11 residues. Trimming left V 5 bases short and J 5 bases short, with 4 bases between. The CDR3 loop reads CASSAQNIQYF. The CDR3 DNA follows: TGTGCCAGCAGCGCCCAAAACATTCAGTACTTC. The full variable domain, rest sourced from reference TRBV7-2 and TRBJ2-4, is GAGVSQSPSNKVTEKGKDVELRCDPISGHTALYWYRQSLGQGLEFLIYFQGNSAPDKSGLPSDRFSAERTGGSVSTLTIQRTQQEDSAVYLCASSAQNIQYFGAGTRLSVL.

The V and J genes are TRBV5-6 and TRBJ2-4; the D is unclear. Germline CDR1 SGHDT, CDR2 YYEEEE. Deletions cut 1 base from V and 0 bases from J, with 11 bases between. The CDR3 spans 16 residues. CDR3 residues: CASSLTDLLAKNIQYF. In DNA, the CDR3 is TGTGCCAGCAGCTTGACGGACCTGTTAGCCAAAAACATTCAGTACTTC.

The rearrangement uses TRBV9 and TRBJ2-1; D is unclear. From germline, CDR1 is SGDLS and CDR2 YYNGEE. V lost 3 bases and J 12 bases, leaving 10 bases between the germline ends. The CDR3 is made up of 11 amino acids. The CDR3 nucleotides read TGTGCCAGCAGCGATGCGTCCGGGCAGTTCTTC. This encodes CASSDASGQFF.